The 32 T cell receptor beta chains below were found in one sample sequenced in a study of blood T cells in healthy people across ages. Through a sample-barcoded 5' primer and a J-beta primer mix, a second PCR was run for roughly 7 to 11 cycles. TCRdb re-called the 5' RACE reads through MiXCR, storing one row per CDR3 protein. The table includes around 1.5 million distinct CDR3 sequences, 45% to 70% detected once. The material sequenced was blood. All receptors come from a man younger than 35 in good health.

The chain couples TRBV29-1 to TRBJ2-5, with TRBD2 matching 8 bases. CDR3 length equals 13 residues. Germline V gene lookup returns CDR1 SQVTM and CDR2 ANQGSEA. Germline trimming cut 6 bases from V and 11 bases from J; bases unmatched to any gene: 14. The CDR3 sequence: CSVTGLVYNEQYF. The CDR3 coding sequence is TGCAGCGTGACGGGACTAGTTTACAATGAGCAGTACTTC.

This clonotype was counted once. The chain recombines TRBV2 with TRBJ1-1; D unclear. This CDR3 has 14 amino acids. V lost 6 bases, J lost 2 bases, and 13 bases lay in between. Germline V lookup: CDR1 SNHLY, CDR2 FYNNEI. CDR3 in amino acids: CASRVQHDNTEAFF. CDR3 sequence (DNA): TGTGCCAGCAGAGTACAGCACGATAACACTGAAGCTTTCTTT.

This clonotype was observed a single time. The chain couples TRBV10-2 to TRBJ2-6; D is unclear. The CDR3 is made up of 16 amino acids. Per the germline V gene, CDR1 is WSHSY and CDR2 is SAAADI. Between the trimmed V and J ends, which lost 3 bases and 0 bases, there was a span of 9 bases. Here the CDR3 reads CASSDQRFSGANVLTF. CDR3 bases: TGCGCCAGCAGTGATCAGAGGTTCTCTGGGGCCAACGTCCTGACTTTC.

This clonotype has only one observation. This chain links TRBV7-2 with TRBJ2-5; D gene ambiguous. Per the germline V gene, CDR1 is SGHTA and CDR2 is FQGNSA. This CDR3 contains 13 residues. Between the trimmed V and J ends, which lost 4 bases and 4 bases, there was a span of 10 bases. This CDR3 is CASSSPPLETQYF. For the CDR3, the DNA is TGTGCCAGCAGCTCCCCTCCGTTAGAGACCCAGTACTTC.

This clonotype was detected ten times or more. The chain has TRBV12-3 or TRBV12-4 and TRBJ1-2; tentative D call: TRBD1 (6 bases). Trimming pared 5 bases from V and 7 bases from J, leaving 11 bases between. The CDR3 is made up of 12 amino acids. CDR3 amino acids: CASSLGGGGYTF. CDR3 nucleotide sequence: TGTGCCAGCAGTCTTGGAGGGGGTGGCTACACCTTC.

CDR3 sequence (DNA): TGCGCCAGCAGCCACCGGGACAGCATGTACAATGAGCAGTTCTTC. Amino acids: CASSHRDSMYNEQFF. The genes are TRBV4-1 and TRBJ2-1; 7 nucleotides agree with TRBD1. CDR3 length equals 15 residues. Germline V CDR1 and CDR2: MGHRA, YSYEKL. Trimming removed 3 bases from V and 4 bases from J; junction bases left unmatched: 6.

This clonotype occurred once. The CDR3 loop reads CASSLVESDEQFF. The CDR3 DNA sequence: TGTGCCAGCAGTTTAGTGGAAAGCGATGAGCAGTTCTTC. The chain employs TRBV12-3 or TRBV12-4 and TRBJ2-1; no firm D call. CDR3 length equals 13 residues. Between the trimmed V and J ends, which lost 1 base and 8 bases, there was a span of 9 bases.

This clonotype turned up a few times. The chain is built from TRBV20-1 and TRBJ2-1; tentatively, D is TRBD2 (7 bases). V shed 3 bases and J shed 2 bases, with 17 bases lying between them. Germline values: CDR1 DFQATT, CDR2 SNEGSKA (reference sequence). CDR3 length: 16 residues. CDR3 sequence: CSASGAGAGAYNEQFF. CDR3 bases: TGCAGTGCTAGCGGGGCAGGGGCGGGGGCCTACAATGAGCAGTTCTTC.

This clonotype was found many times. The CDR3 region has the DNA TGTGCCAGCAGCTCGACAGGGGGTGACACAGATACGCAGTATTTT. This translates into CASSSTGGDTDTQYF. J is TRBJ2-3 and V is TRBV13, with 9 bases identical to TRBD1. This CDR3 is built from 15 residues. J gave up 2 bases and V 4 bases, and 4 bases lay outside the gene matches. Germline V gene data show CDR1 as PRHDT and CDR2 as FYEKMQ (reference sequence).

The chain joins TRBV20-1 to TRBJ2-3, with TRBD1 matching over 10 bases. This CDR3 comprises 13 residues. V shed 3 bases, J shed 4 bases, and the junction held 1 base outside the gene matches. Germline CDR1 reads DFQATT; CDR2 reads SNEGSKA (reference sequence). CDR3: CSARTGGSDTQYF. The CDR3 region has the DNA TGCAGTGCTAGGACAGGGGGCTCAGATACGCAGTATTTT.

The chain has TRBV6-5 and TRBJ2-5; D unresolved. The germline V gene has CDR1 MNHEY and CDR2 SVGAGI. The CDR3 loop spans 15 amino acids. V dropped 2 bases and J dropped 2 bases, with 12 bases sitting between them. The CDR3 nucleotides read TGTGCCAGCAGTTACGGTTTCGGACCTCAAGAGACCCAGTACTTC. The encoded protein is CASSYGFGPQETQYF.

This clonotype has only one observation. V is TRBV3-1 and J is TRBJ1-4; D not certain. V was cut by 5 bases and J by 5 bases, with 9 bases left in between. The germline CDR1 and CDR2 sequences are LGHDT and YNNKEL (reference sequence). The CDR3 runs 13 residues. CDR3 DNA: TGTGCCAGCAGCGAGGGCATGAATGAAAAACTGTTTTTT. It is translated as CASSEGMNEKLFF.

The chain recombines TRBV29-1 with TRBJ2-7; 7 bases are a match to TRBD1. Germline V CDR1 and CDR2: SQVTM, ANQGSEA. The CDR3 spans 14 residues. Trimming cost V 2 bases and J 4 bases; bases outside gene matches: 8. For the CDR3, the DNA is TGCAGCGTTGAACTCGGGACAGAGACGTACGAGCAGTACTTC. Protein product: CSVELGTETYEQYF.

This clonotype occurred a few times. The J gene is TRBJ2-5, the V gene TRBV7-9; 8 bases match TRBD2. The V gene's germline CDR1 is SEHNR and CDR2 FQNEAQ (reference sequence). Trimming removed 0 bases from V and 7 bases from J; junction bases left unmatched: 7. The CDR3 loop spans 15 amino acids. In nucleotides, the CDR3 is TGTGCCAGCAGCTTAGCAGCGGGAGTATTTGTGACCCAGTACTTC. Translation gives CASSLAAGVFVTQYF. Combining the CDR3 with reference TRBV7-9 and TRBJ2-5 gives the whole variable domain DTGVSQNPRHKITKRGQNVTFRCDPISEHNRLYWYRQTLGQGPEFLTYFQNEAQLEKSRLLSDRFSAERPKGSFSTLEIQRTEQGDSAMYLCASSLAAGVFVTQYFGPGTRLLVL.

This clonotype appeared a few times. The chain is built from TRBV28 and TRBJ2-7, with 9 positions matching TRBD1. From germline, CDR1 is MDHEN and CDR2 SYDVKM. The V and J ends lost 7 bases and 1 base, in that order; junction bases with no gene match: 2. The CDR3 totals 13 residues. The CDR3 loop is CASMGQGSYEQYF. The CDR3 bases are TGTGCCAGCATGGGACAGGGATCCTACGAGCAGTACTTC.

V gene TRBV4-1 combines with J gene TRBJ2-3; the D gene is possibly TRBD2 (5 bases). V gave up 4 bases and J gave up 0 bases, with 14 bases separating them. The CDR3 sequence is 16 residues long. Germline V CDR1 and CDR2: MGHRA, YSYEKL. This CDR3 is CASSLERQSSTDTQYF. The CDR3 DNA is TGCGCCAGCAGCCTCGAGCGGCAATCTAGCACAGATACGCAGTATTTT.

This CDR3 reads CASSVAPGQVGGETQYF. The CDR3 coding sequence is TGTGCCAGCAGCGTAGCCCCGGGGCAGGTTGGCGGAGAGACCCAGTACTTC. J is TRBJ2-4 and V is TRBV9, with D possibly called TRBD1 or TRBD2 (5 bases each). Judging by the DNA end, TRBJ2-5 fits better; the J call may be wrong. CDR1 is SGDLS, CDR2 YYNGEE, per germline. The CDR3 is 17 amino acids.

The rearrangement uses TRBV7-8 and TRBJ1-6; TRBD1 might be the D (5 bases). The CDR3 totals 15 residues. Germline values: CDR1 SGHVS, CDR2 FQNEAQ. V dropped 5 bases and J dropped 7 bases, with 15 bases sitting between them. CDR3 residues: CASSPRGAANSPLHF. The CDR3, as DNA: TGTGCCAGCAGCCCGAGAGGGGCCGCAAATTCACCCCTCCACTTT.

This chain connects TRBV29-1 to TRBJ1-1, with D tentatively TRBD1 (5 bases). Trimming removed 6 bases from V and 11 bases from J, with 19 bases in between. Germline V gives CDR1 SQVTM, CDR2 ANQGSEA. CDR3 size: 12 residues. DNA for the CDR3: TGCAGCGTACAGTGGGGGTCCCCCGAGGCTTTCTTT. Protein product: CSVQWGSPEAFF.

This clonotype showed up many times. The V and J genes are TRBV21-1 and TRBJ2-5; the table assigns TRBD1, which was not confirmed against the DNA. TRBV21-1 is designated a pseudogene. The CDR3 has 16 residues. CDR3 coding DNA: TGTGCCAGCAGCAAAGCATGGCGCCGGCCACAAGAGACCCAGTACTTC. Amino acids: CASSKAWRRPQETQYF.

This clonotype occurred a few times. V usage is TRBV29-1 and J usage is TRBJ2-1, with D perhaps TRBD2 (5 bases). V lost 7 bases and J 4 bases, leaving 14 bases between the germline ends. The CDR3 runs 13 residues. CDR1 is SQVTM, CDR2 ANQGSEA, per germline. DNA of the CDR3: TGCAGCGCCTCCCGGACTGAGTACAATGAGCAGTTCTTC. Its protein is CSASRTEYNEQFF.

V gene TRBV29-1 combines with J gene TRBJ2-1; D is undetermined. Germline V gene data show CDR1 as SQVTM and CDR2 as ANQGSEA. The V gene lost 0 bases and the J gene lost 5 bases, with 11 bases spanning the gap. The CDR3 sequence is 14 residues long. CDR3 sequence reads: CSVEDPLGDNEQFF. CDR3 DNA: TGCAGCGTTGAAGACCCGCTAGGAGACAATGAGCAGTTCTTC.

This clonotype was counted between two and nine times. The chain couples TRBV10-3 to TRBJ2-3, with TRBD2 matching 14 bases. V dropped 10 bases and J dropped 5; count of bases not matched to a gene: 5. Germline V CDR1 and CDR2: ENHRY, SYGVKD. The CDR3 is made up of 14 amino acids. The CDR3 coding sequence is TGTGCCACCGGGACTAGCGGGGGCATAGATACGCAGTATTTT. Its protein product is CATGTSGGIDTQYF.

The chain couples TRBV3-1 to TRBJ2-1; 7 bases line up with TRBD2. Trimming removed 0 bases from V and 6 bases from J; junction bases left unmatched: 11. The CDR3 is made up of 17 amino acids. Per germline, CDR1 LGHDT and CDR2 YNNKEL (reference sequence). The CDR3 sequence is CASSQEMVGRRPNEQFF. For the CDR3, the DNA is TGTGCCAGCAGCCAAGAAATGGTCGGGAGGAGGCCCAATGAGCAGTTCTTC.

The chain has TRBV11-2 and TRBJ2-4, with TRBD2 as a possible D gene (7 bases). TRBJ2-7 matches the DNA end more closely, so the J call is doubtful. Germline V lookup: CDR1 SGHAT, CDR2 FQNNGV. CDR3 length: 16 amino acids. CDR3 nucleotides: TGTGCCAGCAGCTCCCGAATTAGGGGGGGTGGCTACGAGCAGTACTTC. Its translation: CASSSRIRGGGYEQYF.

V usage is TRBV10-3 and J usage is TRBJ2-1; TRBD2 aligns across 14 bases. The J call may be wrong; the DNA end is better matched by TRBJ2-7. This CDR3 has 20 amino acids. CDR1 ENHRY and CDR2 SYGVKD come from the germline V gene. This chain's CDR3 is CAISVPPGTSGSRSYNEQYF. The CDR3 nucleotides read TGTGCCATCAGTGTCCCTCCCGGGACTAGCGGGAGTCGTTCCTACAATGAGCAGTACTTC.

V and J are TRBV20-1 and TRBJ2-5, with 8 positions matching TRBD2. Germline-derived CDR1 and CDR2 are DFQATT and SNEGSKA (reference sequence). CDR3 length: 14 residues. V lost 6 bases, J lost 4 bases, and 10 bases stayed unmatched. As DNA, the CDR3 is TGCAGTGCAAGTGTAGCGGGGAGTGTAGAGACCCAGTACTTC. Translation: CSASVAGSVETQYF.

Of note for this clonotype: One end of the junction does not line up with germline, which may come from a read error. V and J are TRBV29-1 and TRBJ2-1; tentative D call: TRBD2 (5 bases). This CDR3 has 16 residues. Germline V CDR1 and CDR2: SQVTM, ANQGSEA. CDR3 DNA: TGCAGCGTTGAAGATGCCCTACCGGGGTCCTACAAGGAGCAGTTCTTC. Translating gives CSVEDALPGSYKEQFF.

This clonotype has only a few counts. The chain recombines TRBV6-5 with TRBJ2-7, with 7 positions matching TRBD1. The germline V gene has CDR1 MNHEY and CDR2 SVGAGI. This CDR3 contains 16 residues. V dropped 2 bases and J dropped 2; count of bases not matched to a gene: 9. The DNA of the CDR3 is TGTGCCAGCAGTTACCACCGGACAGGATCCCCCTACGAGCAGTACTTC. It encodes CASSYHRTGSPYEQYF.

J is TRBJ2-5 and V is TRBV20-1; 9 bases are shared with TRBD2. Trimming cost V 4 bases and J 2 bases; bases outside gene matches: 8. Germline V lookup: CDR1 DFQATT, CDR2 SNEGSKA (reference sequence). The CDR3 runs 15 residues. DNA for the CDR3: TGCAGTGCTACCGAGACTAGCGGCTTTCAAGAGACCCAGTACTTC. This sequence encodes CSATETSGFQETQYF.

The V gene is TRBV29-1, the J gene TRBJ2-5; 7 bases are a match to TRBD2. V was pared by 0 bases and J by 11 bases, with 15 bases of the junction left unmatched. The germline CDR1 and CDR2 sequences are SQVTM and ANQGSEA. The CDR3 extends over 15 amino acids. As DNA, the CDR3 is TGCAGCGTTGAAGAGGCTAGCGGTATAAACAATGAGCAGTACTTC. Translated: CSVEEASGINNEQYF. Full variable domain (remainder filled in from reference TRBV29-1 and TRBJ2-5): SAVISQKPSRDICQRGTSLTIQCQVDSQVTMMFWYRQQPGQSLTLIATANQGSEATYESGFVIDKFPISRPNLTFSTLTVSNMSPEDSSIYLCSVEEASGINNEQYFGPGTRLLVL.

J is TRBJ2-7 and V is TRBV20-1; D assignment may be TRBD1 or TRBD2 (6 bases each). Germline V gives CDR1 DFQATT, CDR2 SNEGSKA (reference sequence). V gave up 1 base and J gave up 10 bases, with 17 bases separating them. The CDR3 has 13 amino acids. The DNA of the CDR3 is TGCAGTGCTAGAGTGGGGGGCCCCGGGGCCCAGTACTTC. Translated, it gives CSARVGGPGAQYF.